This TCR beta chain was sequenced during a study of cytomegalovirus exposure and HLA in healthy donors. This clone was observed a few times. What it binds is not known. Both 60 Vbeta primers and 13 Jbeta primers went into the PCR. Data came from immunoSEQ multiplex PCR; TCRdb stores just in-frame clones and leaves some out. The data contain about 82,000 clones, 60% to 85% of them singletons. Findings of the study overall: Researchers reported in a later analysis that common viral pathogens appeared linked to several top clusters.

V gave up 7 bases and J gave up 0 bases, with 13 bases separating them. This CDR3 is 14 amino acids long. The germline V gene has CDR1 SGHNT and CDR2 YYREEE (reference sequence). The clonotype was recovered from a male donor in good health and CMV-seropositive. Sequencing was done on a sample of PBMCs. The chain has TRBV5-4 and TRBJ1-2, with a weak D call TRBD1 (5 bases). CDR3 in DNA: TGTGCCAGCTACCCTACGGGGGCTAACTATGGCTACACCTTC. This codes for CASYPTGANYGYTF.